The 9 T cell receptor beta chains listed next were all sequenced from one sample in a study of T cells in Graves' hyperthyroidism and ophthalmopathy. The source material, RNA transcripts, was used to amplify TCR beta CDR3 regions. HTBI primers were employed in a first-round RT-PCR of the TCR CDR3. TCRdb reprocessed the multiplex PCR reads via MiXCR and lists one record per CDR3 protein. The sample has around 690,000 distinct CDR3 sequences; 17% are singletons. Sequenced: blood. These receptors were taken from a man aged 50 or older with Graves' hyperthyroidism.

This clonotype showed up many times. The chain recombines TRBV13 with TRBJ2-1; TRBD2 agrees at 15 bases. The CDR3 is 18 residues long. Trimming at V came to 2 bases and at J to 4 bases, leaving 6 bases not matched to a gene. Germline V gene data show CDR1 as PRHDT and CDR2 as FYEKMQ (reference sequence). The CDR3 DNA reads as TGTGCCAGCAGCTTACTCAGGACTAGCGGGAGGGCTTACAATGAGCAGTTCTTC. This translates into CASSLLRTSGRAYNEQFF.

This clonotype was counted many times. The V gene is TRBV2, the J gene TRBJ2-1; perhaps TRBD2 as D (5 bases). Germline CDR1 SNHLY, CDR2 FYNNEI. The V and J ends lost 7 bases and 10 bases respectively, with 17 bases between them. The CDR3 extends over 13 amino acids. This CDR3 reads CASIELPSNEQFF. CDR3 coding DNA: TGTGCCAGCATCGAACTCCCTAGCAACGAGCAGTTCTTC.

This clonotype was recorded at least ten times. The chain carries TRBV12-3 or TRBV12-4 and TRBJ1-2; the D is unclear. The CDR3 totals 14 residues. With 0 bases removed from V and 4 bases from J, the gap between germline ends came to 9 bases. Here the CDR3 reads CASSLALTVYGYTF. CDR3 DNA: TGTGCCAGCAGTTTAGCGCTCACGGTCTATGGCTACACCTTC.

This clonotype has a handful of counts. This chain uses TRBV6-1 with TRBJ2-3; the match to TRBD2 covers 13 bases. The CDR3 extends over 17 amino acids. Unmatched junction bases numbered 9, after V lost 8 bases and J lost 1 base. Germline CDR1 MNHNS, CDR2 SASEGT. DNA of the CDR3: TGTGCCAGCGGCGGGGCGACTAGCGGGGGGCGCACAGATACGCAGTATTTT. Protein sequence: CASGGATSGGRTDTQYF.

This chain joins TRBV3-1 and TRBJ2-2, with a possible D match to TRBD2 (5 bases). CDR3 length: 15 residues. V gave up 5 bases and J gave up 2 bases, with 12 bases separating them. Germline lookup yields CDR1 LGHDT and CDR2 YNNKEL (reference sequence). CDR3 residues: CASSLTNVNTGELFF. In DNA form, the CDR3 reads TGTGCCAGCAGCTTGACTAACGTTAACACCGGGGAGCTGTTTTTT.

This clonotype was detected many times. V gene TRBV7-9 combines with J gene TRBJ2-3; D gene unclear. The CDR3 has 11 residues. The V gene's germline CDR1 is SEHNR and CDR2 FQNEAQ (reference sequence). The V gene lost 4 bases and the J gene lost 6 bases, with 5 bases spanning the gap. Here the CDR3 DNA reads TGTGCCAGCAGCTCAAAGGATACGCAGTATTTT. This encodes CASSSKDTQYF.

This clonotype appeared many times. V usage is TRBV28 and J usage is TRBJ2-7, with unresolved D. The CDR3 is 18 amino acids. The V and J ends lost 3 bases and 3 bases respectively, with 24 bases between them. Germline-derived CDR1 and CDR2 are MDHEN and SYDVKM. The CDR3 nucleotides read TGTGCCAGCAGTTTTCCCTCCAGAGGTTTTTGGGTGGACTACGAGCAGTACTTC. Translation gives CASSFPSRGFWVDYEQYF. Combining the CDR3 with reference TRBV28 and TRBJ2-7 gives the whole variable domain DVKVTQSSRYLVKRTGEKVFLECVQDMDHENMFWYRQDPGLGLRLIYFSYDVKMKEKGDIPEGYSVSREKKERFSLILESASTNQTSMYLCASSFPSRGFWVDYEQYFGPGTRLTVT.

The table lists this clonotype with many counts. This chain uses TRBV11-1 with TRBJ2-7; a possible D gene is TRBD1 (6 bases). V was trimmed by 1 base and J by 2 bases, leaving 12 bases between them. Per the germline V gene, CDR1 is SGHAT and CDR2 is FQDESV (reference sequence). The CDR3 consists of 15 residues. CDR3 region: CASSLGTAETYEQYF. For the CDR3, the DNA is TGTGCCAGCAGCTTAGGGACAGCTGAGACCTACGAGCAGTACTTC.

This clonotype has just a few counts. This chain links TRBV3-1 with TRBJ1-5; a possible D gene is TRBD1 (6 bases). V lost 5 bases and J lost 9, with 14 bases in between. The germline gives CDR1 LGHDT, CDR2 YNNKEL (reference sequence). The CDR3 loop spans 13 amino acids. The chain's CDR3 is CASSDARGGPQHF. The CDR3 DNA reads TGTGCCAGCAGCGACGCTAGGGGGGGGCCCCAGCATTTT.